The subject of this entry is one T cell receptor (beta chain). Its antigen remains undetermined. Base-call qualities are not available, and no considerably larger clone is one nucleotide away. CDR1 and CDR2 (SGHDN, FVKESK) derive from the germline V gene. V is clipped by 3 bases and J by 2 bases, and the sequence between their germline boundaries is 8 bases long. Reading from cysteine to phenylalanine, the CDR3 counts 14 amino acids. Here the CDR3 DNA is all that survives: 42 bases in frame from base 1. Library preparation employed the immunoSEQ multiplex PCR assay. TCRdb limited this immuneACCESS table to in-frame rearrangements with V and J called. A share of clones is missing; checked studies link under half to unresolved V genes, and the rest is unexplained. This sample has 160,000 or so clones in its table, and around 94% of those were observed once. Jointly, the top ten make up 13% to 15% of the sample.

This specimen belongs to a study of control samples from healthy donors and cancer patients (dated by TCRdb to about 2020). This receptor was obtained from a man aged 55 to 70 with colorectal cancer. The chain is made from TRBV14 and TRBJ1-5; the D region possibly corresponds to TRBD1 (5 bases align). Sequencing was done on a sample of PBMCs. At the DNA level, the sequence is TGTGCCAGCAGCCACGGGGGGGGCAATCAGCCCCAGCATTTT. It translates to CASSHGGGNQPQHF.